These T cell receptor beta chains were read from a single sample in a study of cytomegalovirus exposure and HLA in healthy donors. Method: immunoSEQ multiplex PCR; TCRdb's copy keeps in-frame clones and lacks some. The sample lists some 170,000 clones; around 81% were seen once. Input material: PBMCs. All receptors come from a woman aged 30 to 39 in good health and CMV-seronegative. CDR3s include the opening cysteine and the closing phenylalanine or tryptophan. D genes are given only for firm matches. Rows may omit the clone size; those that give it use once, few, many or a size class.

J gene: TRBJ2-1
clone size: NA
CDR3 length: 14
D gene: TRBD2
V gene: TRBV10-2
CDR3 DNA: TGCGCCAGCAGTCAGGGACTAGCGATTAATGAGCAGTTCTTC
CDR3 protein: CASSQGLAINEQFF

J gene: TRBJ2-1
clone size: NA
CDR3 length: 15
D gene: TRBD1
V gene: TRBV7-2
CDR3 DNA: TGTGCCAGCAGGCCGACAGGGAGCTCCTACAATGAGCAGTTCTTC
CDR3 protein: CASRPTGSSYNEQFF

J gene: TRBJ2-7
clone size: few
CDR3 length: 17
D gene: NA
V gene: TRBV4-1
CDR3 DNA: TGCGCCAGCAGCCAAGGGAGACAGCTTCTAACCTTCTACGAGCAGTACTTC
CDR3 protein: CASSQGRQLLTFYEQYF

J gene: TRBJ1-2
clone size: NA
CDR3 length: 14
D gene: NA
V gene: TRBV6-1
CDR3 DNA: TGTGCCAGTATGGGACAACCCTCTAACTATGGCTACACCTTC
CDR3 protein: CASMGQPSNYGYTF

J gene: TRBJ2-2
clone size: NA
CDR3 length: 14
D gene: NA
V gene: TRBV14
CDR3 DNA: TGTGCCAGCAGCCAAGCCAGGTACACCGGGGAGCTGTTTTTT
CDR3 protein: CASSQARYTGELFF

J gene: TRBJ1-2
clone size: NA
CDR3 length: 17
D gene: TRBD1
V gene: TRBV28
CDR3 DNA: TGTGCCAGCAGCACAAAGGACAGGGGGCAAAGTAACTATGGCTACACCTTC
CDR3 protein: CASSTKDRGQSNYGYTF

J gene: TRBJ2-1
clone size: once
CDR3 length: 18
D gene: TRBD2
V gene: TRBV30
CDR3 DNA: TGTGCCTGGACCCAGACCAGGACTAGCGGGATCAATAGCAATGAGCAGTTCTTC
CDR3 protein: CAWTQTRTSGINSNEQFF

J gene: TRBJ2-7
clone size: NA
CDR3 length: 14
D gene: TRBD1
V gene: TRBV2
CDR3 DNA: TGTGCCAGCAGCTTTGACAGGGGACCCTACGAGCAGTACTTC
CDR3 protein: CASSFDRGPYEQYF

J gene: TRBJ1-1
clone size: NA
CDR3 length: 14
D gene: NA
V gene: TRBV6-5
CDR3 DNA: TGTGCCAGCATTTCGACAGAGATGAGCACTGAAGCTTTCTTT
CDR3 protein: CASISTEMSTEAFF

J gene: TRBJ2-5
clone size: NA
CDR3 length: 15
D gene: NA
V gene: TRBV11-2
CDR3 DNA: TGTGCCAGCAGCTTACGTACAGACGGATGGGAGACCCAGTACTTC
CDR3 protein: CASSLRTDGWETQYF

J gene: TRBJ1-4
clone size: NA
CDR3 length: 13
D gene: NA
V gene: TRBV28
CDR3 DNA: TGTGCCAGCAGAGGGGGTTCTTGGGAAAAACTGTTTTTT
CDR3 protein: CASRGGSWEKLFF

J gene: TRBJ1-1
clone size: NA
CDR3 length: 12
D gene: NA
V gene: TRBV30
CDR3 DNA: TGTGCCTTCCAGGGGTTGAACACTGAAGCTTTCTTT
CDR3 protein: CAFQGLNTEAFF

J gene: TRBJ2-5
clone size: NA
CDR3 length: 14
D gene: TRBD2
V gene: TRBV2
CDR3 DNA: TGTGCCAGCCACCTAAACGCTTTAGCGGGGGGCCTGTACTTC
CDR3 protein: CASHLNALAGGLYF

J gene: TRBJ2-7
clone size: NA
CDR3 length: 13
D gene: TRBD2
V gene: TRBV7-3
CDR3 DNA: TGTGCCGGGACTAGGGGGTTTACCTACGAGCAGTACTTC
CDR3 protein: CAGTRGFTYEQYF

J gene: TRBJ2-4
clone size: once
CDR3 length: 15
D gene: TRBD2
V gene: TRBV7-2
CDR3 DNA: TGTGCCAGCAGCTTAGTGGCTAGCGGTGGAAACATTCAGTACTTC
CDR3 protein: CASSLVASGGNIQYF

J gene: TRBJ1-4
clone size: once
CDR3 length: 14
D gene: NA
V gene: TRBV7-2
CDR3 DNA: TGTGCCAGCAGCTTACTGGGGGCGGGTGAAAAACTGTTTTTT
CDR3 protein: CASSLLGAGEKLFF

J gene: TRBJ1-4
clone size: NA
CDR3 length: 14
D gene: TRBD1
V gene: TRBV28
CDR3 DNA: TGTGCCAGCAGTTTGAGACAGGGGAATGAAAAACTGTTTTTT
CDR3 protein: CASSLRQGNEKLFF

J gene: TRBJ2-6
clone size: NA
CDR3 length: 19
D gene: NA
V gene: TRBV19
CDR3 DNA: TGTGCCAGTAGTGCGCAGGACAAGTTTCACCTTTCTGGGGCCAACGGCCTGACTTTC
CDR3 protein: CASSAQDKFHLSGANGLTF

J gene: TRBJ2-7
clone size: NA
CDR3 length: 15
D gene: NA
V gene: TRBV5-1
CDR3 DNA: TGCGCCAGCCGCCACAGGTCCATCCCAGACTACGAGCAGTACTTC
CDR3 protein: CASRHRSIPDYEQYF

J gene: TRBJ2-7
clone size: NA
CDR3 length: 14
D gene: NA
V gene: TRBV28
CDR3 DNA: TGTGCCAGCAGTTTAGAGACAGGTTCTTACGAGCAGTACTTC
CDR3 protein: CASSLETGSYEQYF

J gene: TRBJ1-5
clone size: NA
CDR3 length: 12
D gene: NA
V gene: TRBV30
CDR3 DNA: TGTGCCTGGAGCTCCCCTCATCAGCCCCAGCATTTT
CDR3 protein: CAWSSPHQPQHF

J gene: TRBJ2-5
clone size: NA
CDR3 length: 15
D gene: NA
V gene: TRBV18
CDR3 DNA: TGTGCCAGCTCACCGCGGACAGAAAGCCAAGAGACCCAGTACTTC
CDR3 protein: CASSPRTESQETQYF

J gene: TRBJ2-3
clone size: few
CDR3 length: 17
D gene: TRBD2
V gene: TRBV7-9
CDR3 DNA: TGTGCCAGCAGCCCACCTACGGGGGGGGGCCTTCGGGATACGCAGTATTTT
CDR3 protein: CASSPPTGGGLRDTQYF

J gene: TRBJ2-7
clone size: NA
CDR3 length: 15
D gene: NA
V gene: TRBV4-1
CDR3 DNA: TGCGCCAGCAGCCAATTGAGAAAAGAGGCCTACGAGCAGTACTTC
CDR3 protein: CASSQLRKEAYEQYF

J gene: TRBJ1-2
clone size: NA
CDR3 length: 14
D gene: TRBD1
V gene: TRBV5-1
CDR3 DNA: TGCGCCAGCAGCGTATCGGGACAGGGTGATGGCTACACCTTC
CDR3 protein: CASSVSGQGDGYTF

J gene: TRBJ2-7
clone size: NA
CDR3 length: 18
D gene: NA
V gene: TRBV27
CDR3 DNA: TGTGCCAGCAGTCAGGGGAGGGGAATATCCCGAAGACACTACGAGCAGTACTTC
CDR3 protein: CASSQGRGISRRHYEQYF

J gene: TRBJ2-5
clone size: NA
CDR3 length: 14
D gene: NA
V gene: TRBV5-6
CDR3 DNA: TGTGCCAGCAGCTTGGCTACTAGTCAGAAGACCCAGTACTTC
CDR3 protein: CASSLATSQKTQYF

J gene: TRBJ2-4
clone size: once
CDR3 length: 13
D gene: TRBD1
V gene: TRBV7-2
CDR3 DNA: TGTGCCAGCAGCCGGGGACAGGGAGACAGTCAGTACTTC
CDR3 protein: CASSRGQGDSQYF

J gene: TRBJ2-5
clone size: NA
CDR3 length: 13
D gene: TRBD1
V gene: TRBV11-3
CDR3 DNA: TGTGCCAGCTCTCCCGGGACAGAAGAGACCCAGTACTTC
CDR3 protein: CASSPGTEETQYF

J gene: TRBJ2-7
clone size: NA
CDR3 length: 14
D gene: NA
V gene: TRBV6-1
CDR3 DNA: TGTGCCAGCAGTGAGAGGGCTGCCTCCTACGAGCAGTACTTC
CDR3 protein: CASSERAASYEQYF

J gene: TRBJ2-7
clone size: NA
CDR3 length: 13
D gene: NA
V gene: TRBV6-5
CDR3 DNA: TGTGCCAGCGCGCCCGGGACACGCTACGAGCAGTACTTC
CDR3 protein: CASAPGTRYEQYF

J gene: TRBJ2-4
clone size: NA
CDR3 length: 16
D gene: NA
V gene: TRBV27
CDR3 DNA: TGTGCCAGCAGTTTATCGTTCCGGGGAGCCAAAAACAGTCAGTACTTC
CDR3 protein: CASSLSFRGAKNSQYF